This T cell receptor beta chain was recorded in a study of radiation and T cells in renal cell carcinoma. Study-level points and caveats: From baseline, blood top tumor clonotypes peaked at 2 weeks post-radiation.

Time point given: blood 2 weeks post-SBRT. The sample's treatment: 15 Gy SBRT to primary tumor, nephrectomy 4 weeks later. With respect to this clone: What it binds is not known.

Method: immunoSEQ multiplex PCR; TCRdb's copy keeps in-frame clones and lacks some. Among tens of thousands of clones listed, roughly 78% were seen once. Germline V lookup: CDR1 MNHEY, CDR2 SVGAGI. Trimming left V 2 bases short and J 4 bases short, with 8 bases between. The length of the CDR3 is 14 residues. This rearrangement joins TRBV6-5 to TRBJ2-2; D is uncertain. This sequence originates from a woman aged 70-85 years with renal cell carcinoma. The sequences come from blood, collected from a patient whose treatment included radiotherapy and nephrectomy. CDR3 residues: CASSYGETTGELFF. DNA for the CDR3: TGTGCCAGCAGTTACGGGGAAACCACCGGGGAGCTGTTTTTT.